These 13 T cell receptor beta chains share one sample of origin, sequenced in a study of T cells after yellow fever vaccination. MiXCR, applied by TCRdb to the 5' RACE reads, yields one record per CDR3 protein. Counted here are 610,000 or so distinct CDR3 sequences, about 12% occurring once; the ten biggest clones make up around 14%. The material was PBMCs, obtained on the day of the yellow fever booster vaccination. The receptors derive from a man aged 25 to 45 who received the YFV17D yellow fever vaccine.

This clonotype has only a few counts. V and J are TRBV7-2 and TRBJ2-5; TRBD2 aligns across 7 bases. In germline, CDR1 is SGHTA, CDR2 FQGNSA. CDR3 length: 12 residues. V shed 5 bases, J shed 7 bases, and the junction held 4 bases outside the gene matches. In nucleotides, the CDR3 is TGTGCCAGCAGCATGGCGGGGGTGACCCAGTACTTC. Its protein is CASSMAGVTQYF.

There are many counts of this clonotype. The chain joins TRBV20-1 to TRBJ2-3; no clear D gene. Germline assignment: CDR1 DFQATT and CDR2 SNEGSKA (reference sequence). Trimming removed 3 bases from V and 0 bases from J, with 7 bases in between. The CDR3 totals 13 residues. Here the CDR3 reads CSASFGSTDTQYF. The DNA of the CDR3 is TGCAGTGCTAGTTTCGGGAGCACAGATACGCAGTATTTT.

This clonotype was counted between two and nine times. CDR3 in DNA: TGTGCCAGCCGTAACGGAGGCACCGGGGAGCTGTTTTTT. Amino acid sequence: CASRNGGTGELFF. The V call is TRBV5-6, the J call TRBJ2-2, with a tentative D call TRBD2 (5 bases). The germline V and J ends were trimmed by 7 bases and 4 bases, with 11 bases remaining between them. CDR3 size: 13 residues. Germline lookup yields CDR1 SGHDT and CDR2 YYEEEE.

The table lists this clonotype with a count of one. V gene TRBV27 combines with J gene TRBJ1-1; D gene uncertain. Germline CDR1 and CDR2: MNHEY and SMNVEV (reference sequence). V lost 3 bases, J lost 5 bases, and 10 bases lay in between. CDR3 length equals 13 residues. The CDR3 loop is CASSLGMGTEAFF. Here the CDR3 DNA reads TGTGCCAGCAGTTTGGGTATGGGAACTGAAGCTTTCTTT.

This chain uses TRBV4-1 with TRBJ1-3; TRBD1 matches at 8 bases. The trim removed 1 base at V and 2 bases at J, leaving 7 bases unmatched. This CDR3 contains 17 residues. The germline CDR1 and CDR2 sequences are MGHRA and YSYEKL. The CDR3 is CASSQVLTGEAGNTIYF. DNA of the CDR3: TGCGCCAGCAGCCAAGTCCTGACAGGGGAAGCTGGAAACACCATATATTTT.

The CDR3 coding sequence is TGTGCCAGCAGCCAAGGTCAGGACCCCCGGTACAATGAGCAGTTCTTC. It encodes CASSQGQDPRYNEQFF. The chain carries TRBV3-1 and TRBJ2-1; D gene uncertain. In germline, CDR1 is LGHDT, CDR2 YNNKEL (reference sequence). V gave up 1 base and J gave up 4 bases, with 14 bases separating them. This CDR3 region has 16 residues.

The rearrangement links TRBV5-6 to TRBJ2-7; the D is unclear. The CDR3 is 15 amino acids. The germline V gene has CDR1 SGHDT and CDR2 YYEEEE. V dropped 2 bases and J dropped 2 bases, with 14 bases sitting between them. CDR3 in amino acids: CASSFFIASPYEQYF. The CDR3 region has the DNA TGTGCCAGCAGCTTTTTTATAGCCAGCCCCTACGAGCAGTACTTC.

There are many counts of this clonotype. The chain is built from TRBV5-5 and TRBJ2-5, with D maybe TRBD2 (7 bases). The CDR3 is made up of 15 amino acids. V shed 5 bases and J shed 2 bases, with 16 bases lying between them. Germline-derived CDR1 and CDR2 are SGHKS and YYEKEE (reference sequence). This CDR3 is CASSPGEGRQETQYF. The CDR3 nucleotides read TGTGCCAGCAGTCCAGGGGAGGGACGACAAGAGACCCAGTACTTC. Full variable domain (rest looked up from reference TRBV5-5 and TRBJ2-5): DAGVTQSPTHLIKTRGQQVTLRCSPISGHKSVSWYQQVLGQGPQFIFQYYEKEERGRGNFPDRFSARQFPNYSSELNVNALLLGDSALYLCASSPGEGRQETQYFGPGTRLLVL.

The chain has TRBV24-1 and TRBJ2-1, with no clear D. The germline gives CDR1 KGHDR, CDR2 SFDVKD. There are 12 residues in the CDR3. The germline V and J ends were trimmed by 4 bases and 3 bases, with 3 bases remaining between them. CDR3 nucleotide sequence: TGTGCCACCAGTGACTACTACAATGAGCAGTTCTTC. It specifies CATSDYYNEQFF.

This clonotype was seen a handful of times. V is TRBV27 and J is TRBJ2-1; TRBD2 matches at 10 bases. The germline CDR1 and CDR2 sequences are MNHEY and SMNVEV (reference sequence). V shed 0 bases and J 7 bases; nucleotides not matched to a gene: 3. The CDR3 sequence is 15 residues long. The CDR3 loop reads CASSLSQRGGNEQFF. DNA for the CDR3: TGTGCCAGCAGTTTATCGCAGCGGGGGGGGAATGAGCAGTTCTTC.

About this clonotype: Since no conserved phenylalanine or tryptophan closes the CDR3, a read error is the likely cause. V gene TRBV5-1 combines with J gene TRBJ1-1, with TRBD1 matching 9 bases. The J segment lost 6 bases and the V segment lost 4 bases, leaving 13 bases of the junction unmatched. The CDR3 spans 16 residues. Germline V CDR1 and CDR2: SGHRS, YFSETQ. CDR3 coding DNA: TGCGCCAGCAGCGCCTTGTCCGGGACAGGGCAATCTGAAGCTTTCTCT. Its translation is CASSALSGTGQSEAFS.

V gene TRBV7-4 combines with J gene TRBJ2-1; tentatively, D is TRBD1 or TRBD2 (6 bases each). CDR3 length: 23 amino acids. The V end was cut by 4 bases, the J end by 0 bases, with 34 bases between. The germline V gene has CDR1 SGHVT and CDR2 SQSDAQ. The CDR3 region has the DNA TGTGCCAGCAGCTACCCGGCAGGGGTAGAAGCGGGCCAAACCGTTCTCTCCTACAATGAGCAGTTCTTC. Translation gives CASSYPAGVEAGQTVLSYNEQFF.

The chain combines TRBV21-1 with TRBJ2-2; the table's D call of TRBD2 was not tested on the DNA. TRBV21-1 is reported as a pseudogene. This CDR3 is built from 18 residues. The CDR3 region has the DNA TGTGCCAGCAGCAAAGGGGCGGCGGGAGGTGGGAACACCGGGGAGCTGTTTTTT. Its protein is CASSKGAAGGGNTGELFF.